This is a list of T cell receptor beta chains from one sample in a study of blood T cell repertoires in COVID-19. Measured with immunoSEQ multiplex PCR; TCRdb has only the in-frame clones, and not every one. The sample comprises approximately 300,000 clones, roughly 86% of which are singletons, and about 8.4% rests with the top ten. The sequenced sample was PBMCs or T cells enriched from blood (not recorded which). The receptors derive from a woman younger than 45 who had recovered from COVID-19. The CDR3 runs from the conserved cysteine through the conserved F or W. Fields, in order: J gene, clone size, V gene, D gene, CDR3 protein, CDR3 DNA. The D gene is left open where the match is weak. Expanded clones get a size class; other rows say once, few or many, or leave the size out.

J gene: TRBJ1-4; clone size: NA; V gene: TRBV7-2; D gene: NA; CDR3 protein: CASSFSTASATNEKLFF; CDR3 DNA: TGTGCCAGCAGCTTCTCGACAGCCTCTGCAACTAATGAAAAACTGTTTTTT
J gene: TRBJ2-1; clone size: NA; V gene: TRBV5-5; D gene: TRBD2; CDR3 protein: CASSLLAGGTYNEQFF; CDR3 DNA: TGTGCCAGCAGCTTACTAGCGGGAGGAACCTACAATGAGCAGTTCTTC
J gene: TRBJ2-7; clone size: once; V gene: TRBV28; D gene: TRBD2; CDR3 protein: CASSPGLAASYEQYF; CDR3 DNA: TGTGCCAGCAGCCCGGGACTAGCGGCCTCCTACGAGCAGTACTTC
J gene: TRBJ1-5; clone size: NA; V gene: TRBV7-8; D gene: NA; CDR3 protein: CASSSRGTGNQPQHF; CDR3 DNA: TGTGCCAGCAGCTCCAGGGGTACGGGCAATCAGCCCCAGCATTTT
J gene: TRBJ2-4; clone size: NA; V gene: TRBV3-1/TRBV3-2; D gene: TRBD2; CDR3 protein: CASSPYIAGVDIQYF; CDR3 DNA: TGTGCCAGCAGCCCCTATATAGCGGGAGTCGACATTCAGTACTTC
J gene: TRBJ1-2; clone size: once; V gene: TRBV10-3; D gene: NA; CDR3 protein: CAISESTGSGGYTF; CDR3 DNA: TGTGCCATCAGTGAGTCGACCGGGTCCGGCGGCTACACCTTC
J gene: TRBJ1-1; clone size: NA; V gene: TRBV19; D gene: NA; CDR3 protein: CASTNAWGPNTEAFF; CDR3 DNA: TGTGCCAGTACTAACGCCTGGGGGCCGAACACTGAAGCTTTCTTT
J gene: TRBJ1-1; clone size: once; V gene: TRBV19; D gene: NA; CDR3 protein: CASRRSQGIEGNTEAFF; CDR3 DNA: TGTGCCAGTAGACGATCTCAGGGGATTGAGGGGAACACTGAAGCTTTCTTT
J gene: TRBJ1-5; clone size: NA; V gene: TRBV28; D gene: NA; CDR3 protein: CASSFPRRHQPQHF; CDR3 DNA: TGTGCCAGCAGTTTTCCGAGGAGACATCAGCCCCAGCATTTT
J gene: TRBJ1-5; clone size: few; V gene: TRBV9; D gene: NA; CDR3 protein: CASSGGTWHQPQHF; CDR3 DNA: TGTGCCAGCAGCGGAGGGACTTGGCATCAGCCCCAGCATTTT
J gene: TRBJ2-1; clone size: NA; V gene: TRBV19; D gene: TRBD2; CDR3 protein: CASEGLAGGQNSSYNEQFF; CDR3 DNA: TGTGCCAGTGAGGGACTAGCGGGAGGCCAGAATAGCTCCTACAATGAGCAGTTCTTC